The 5 T cell receptor beta chains below come from one sample, sequenced in a study of T cell responses to AZD1222 COVID-19 vaccine. Measured with immunoSEQ multiplex PCR; TCRdb has only the in-frame clones, and not every one. The table records some 280,000 clones, 94% of them present only once. The sample in question was peripheral blood, obtained 28 days after the second AZD1222 dose. The receptors were sampled from an adult who received the AZD1222 COVID-19 vaccine.

In its sample, this clone was seen once. The CDR3 here is CASSLYRGAGQPQHF. CDR3 DNA sequence: TGTGCCAGCAGCCTCTACAGGGGGGCCGGTCAGCCCCAGCATTTT. The genes are TRBV28 and TRBJ1-5; 8 nucleotides line up with TRBD1. Germline V CDR1 and CDR2: MDHEN, SYDVKM. This CDR3 spans 15 amino acids. V trimming: 6 bases; J trimming: 6 bases; junction bases outside the gene matches: 10. Looking up the rest from reference TRBV28 and TRBJ1-5 gives the full variable domain: DVKVTQSSRYLVKRTGEKVFLECVQDMDHENMFWYRQDPGLGLRLIYFSYDVKMKEKGDIPEGYSVSREKKERFSLILESASTNQTSMYLCASSLYRGAGQPQHFGDGTRLSIL.

V and J are TRBV7-9 and TRBJ1-2, with D unresolved. The CDR3 consists of 11 residues. The V and J ends lost 1 base and 7 bases respectively, with 4 bases between them. Germline-derived CDR1 and CDR2 are SEHNR and FQNEAQ (reference sequence). For the CDR3, the DNA is TGTGCCAGCAGCTTAGGTCCTGGCTACACCTTC. Protein: CASSLGPGYTF.

The V call is TRBV28, the J call TRBJ1-2, with a tentative D call TRBD1 (5 bases). The germline V gene has CDR1 MDHEN and CDR2 SYDVKM. The CDR3 has 13 amino acids. V lost 2 bases to trimming and J lost 4 bases, with 8 bases between them. The CDR3 loop reads CASSLDRSYGYTF. CDR3 in DNA: TGTGCCAGCAGTTTAGACAGAAGCTATGGCTACACCTTC.

The rearrangement links TRBV7-2 to TRBJ1-4; D gene unclear. With 4 bases removed from V and 7 bases from J, the gap between germline ends came to 10 bases. Germline lookup yields CDR1 SGHTA and CDR2 FQGNSA. CDR3 length equals 13 residues. The CDR3: CASSSGEGEKLFF. The CDR3 DNA reads TGTGCCAGCAGCTCGGGAGAGGGTGAAAAACTGTTTTTT. Drawing the rest from reference TRBV7-2 and TRBJ1-4, the complete variable domain is GAGVSQSPSNKVTEKGKDVELRCDPISGHTALYWYRQSLGQGLEFLIYFQGNSAPDKSGLPSDRFSAERTGGSVSTLTIQRTQQEDSAVYLCASSSGEGEKLFFGSGTQLSVL.

V and J are TRBV11-3 and TRBJ2-7; TRBD2 matches 8 bases. The CDR3 is made up of 17 amino acids. Germline V gene sequence: CDR1 SGHNT, CDR2 YENEEA. V lost 1 base to trimming and J lost 3 bases; unmatched junction nucleotides: 11. The CDR3 here is CASSLGATGAGDYEQYF. For the CDR3, the DNA is TGTGCCAGCAGCTTAGGGGCCACGGGAGCGGGGGACTACGAGCAGTACTTC.